This TCR beta chain was captured by sequencing in a study of blood T cell repertoires in COVID-19. The CDR3 consists of 16 residues. Sequenced by immunoSEQ multiplex PCR; TCRdb stores in-frame clones only, minus some. The sample consists of over 200,000 clones, about nine tenths of them appearing once. Sequencing was done on a sample of peripheral blood. This TCR was sampled from an elderly man with acute or convalescent COVID-19. V gene TRBV21-1 combines with J gene TRBJ2-3; the D call of TRBD2 is as the table states it, not checked on the DNA. TRBV21-1 is a pseudogene segment. The chain's CDR3 is CASSGSSSGSVDTQYF. The CDR3 DNA reads TGTGCCAGCAGCGGATCGTCTAGCGGGAGCGTAGATACGCAGTATTTT.